One sample yielded the 19 T cell receptor beta chains listed below, sequenced in a study of beta chain features in type 1 diabetes. General study points: The study found moderately but significantly shorter TCRB CDR3s in all four CD4+ subsets of Type 1 diabetes patients.

These TCRs are of unknown antigen specificity. Sequencing targeted expressed TCRB transcripts, as all isolated RNA had been reverse transcribed. Profiled with immunoSEQ multiplex PCR; TCRdb holds only in-frame clones, not every one. Of about 250,000 clones in the sample, roughly a tenth were seen once. The specimen sequenced was naive CD4+ T cells from blood. The receptors come from a man aged 30 to 39 with type 1 diabetes.

This clone was observed a handful of times. This chain joins TRBV9 and TRBJ2-3, with D possibly matching TRBD2 (6 bases). There are 16 residues in the CDR3. In germline, CDR1 is SGDLS, CDR2 YYNGEE. With 0 bases removed from V and 8 bases from J, the gap between germline ends came to 19 bases. The CDR3 region has the DNA TGTGCCAGCAGCGTAGCTGGGACTGCTGTTGCCGGTACGCAGTATTTT. Encoded protein: CASSVAGTAVAGTQYF.

This clone appeared a few times. This rearrangement joins TRBV30 to TRBJ2-2; TRBD2 matches 9 bases. V was pared by 0 bases and J by 5 bases, with 7 bases of the junction left unmatched. The germline gives CDR1 GTSNPN, CDR2 SVGIG (reference sequence). CDR3 length equals 16 residues. CDR3 DNA sequence: TGTGCCTGGAGTGTACTTGCGGGGGGGCCGACCGGGGAGCTGTTTTTT. Residues: CAWSVLAGGPTGELFF.

The chain carries TRBV2 and TRBJ2-7; TRBD2 is a possible D gene (6 bases). Germline CDR1 is SNHLY and CDR2 is FYNNEI. The ends were cut back, 4 bases at V and 3 bases at J, with 13 bases in the middle. This CDR3 is 14 amino acids long. CDR3 bases: TGTGCCAGCAGTGGGCTGGAGGGATTCTACGAGCAGTACTTC. Protein: CASSGLEGFYEQYF. The full variable domain, with the rest looked up from reference TRBV2 and TRBJ2-7, is EPEVTQTPSHQVTQMGQEVILRCVPISNHLYFYWYRQILGQKVEFLVSFYNNEISEKSEIFDDQFSVERPDGSNFTLKIRSTKLEDSAMYFCASSGLEGFYEQYFGPGTRLTVT.

This clone was seen more than once but under ten times. The rearrangement joins TRBV2 to TRBJ1-5, with D possibly being TRBD1 (6 bases). Trimming stripped 6 bases from V and 3 bases from J, with 9 bases between. This CDR3 region has 13 residues. The germline V gene has CDR1 SNHLY and CDR2 FYNNEI. Here the CDR3 DNA reads TGTGCCAGCAGAGGACAGAACAATCAGCCCCAGCATTTT. Translation: CASRGQNNQPQHF.

The rearrangement links TRBV5-1 to TRBJ2-3; D uncertain. Trimming shortened V by 2 bases and J by 4 bases, and 8 bases separated the two germline ends. This CDR3 has 13 residues. The germline gives CDR1 SGHRS, CDR2 YFSETQ. CDR3 sequence: CASSLPTPDTQYF. The CDR3 DNA reads TGCGCCAGCAGCTTACCGACTCCAGATACGCAGTATTTT.

This clone was observed a handful of times. The gene calls are TRBV6-5 and TRBJ2-7, with 8 nucleotides matching TRBD2. The CDR3 totals 15 residues. Trimming cost V 0 bases and J 2 bases; bases outside gene matches: 3. CDR1 is MNHEY, CDR2 SVGAGI, per germline. CDR3 protein: CASSYSGSGTYEQYF. CDR3 DNA sequence: TGTGCCAGCAGTTACTCGGGTAGCGGGACCTACGAGCAGTACTTC.

This clone appeared a few times. The chain combines TRBV7-9 with TRBJ2-7; D gene uncertain. CDR3 length: 14 residues. The V gene's germline CDR1 is SEHNR and CDR2 FQNEAQ (reference sequence). V dropped 1 base and J dropped 2 bases, with 9 bases sitting between them. The CDR3 spells CASSLVRETYEQYF. CDR3 in DNA: TGTGCCAGCAGCTTAGTCCGCGAGACCTACGAGCAGTACTTC.

V is TRBV2 and J is TRBJ2-4, with D tentatively TRBD2 (5 bases). V was clipped by 11 bases and J by 1 base, with 18 bases between them. The CDR3 is 15 residues long. The germline CDR1 and CDR2 sequences are SNHLY and FYNNEI. The DNA for the CDR3 is TGTGCCTCCGGGGAAGGGTATGGGGCCAAAAACATTCAGTACTTC. It encodes CASGEGYGAKNIQYF.

This clone was seen more than once but under ten times. CDR3 nucleotide sequence: TGCGCCAGCAGCTTGGCCGTGTTCCAGGGGGCAGAGACCCAGTACTTC. Translation: CASSLAVFQGAETQYF. The rearrangement joins TRBV5-1 to TRBJ2-5, with TRBD1 matching 8 bases. The ends lost 0 bases at V and 4 bases at J; junction bases unmatched: 8. The CDR3 has 16 amino acids. Germline V gives CDR1 SGHRS, CDR2 YFSETQ.

This chain links TRBV2 with TRBJ1-6; 8 nucleotides align to TRBD1. V was clipped by 1 base and J by 9 bases; unmatched bases: 2. Germline V gene lookup returns CDR1 SNHLY and CDR2 FYNNEI. The CDR3 sequence is 14 residues long. The CDR3 spells CASSEGTGSSPLHF. Here the CDR3 DNA reads TGTGCCAGCAGTGAAGGGACAGGGAGTTCACCCCTCCACTTT.

This clone was seen only a few times. The rearrangement uses TRBV19 and TRBJ2-5; 8 nucleotides line up with TRBD2. The junction had 5 bases not matched to a gene; V was cut back by 5 bases and J by 3 bases. CDR1 and CDR2 (germline): LNHDA, SQIVND (reference sequence). This CDR3 spans 14 amino acids. The CDR3 loop reads CASSVGLAKETQYF. For the CDR3, the DNA is TGTGCCAGTAGTGTAGGACTAGCCAAAGAGACCCAGTACTTC.

The rearrangement uses TRBV18 and TRBJ1-5; 9 bases match TRBD1. This CDR3 is built from 13 residues. Germline lookup yields CDR1 KGHSH and CDR2 LQKENI. V gave up 6 bases and J gave up 6 bases; unmatched junction bases: 3. Here the CDR3 reads CASSSTGGQPQHF. For the CDR3, the DNA is TGTGCCAGCTCCTCGACAGGGGGTCAGCCCCAGCATTTT.

The chain combines TRBV11-2 with TRBJ2-7; the match to TRBD1 covers 7 bases. The CDR3 has 14 amino acids. Germline CDR1 and CDR2: SGHAT and FQNNGV. V gave up 5 bases and J gave up 5 bases; unmatched junction bases: 9. CDR3 in DNA: TGTGCCAGCAGCCAAAGGTTAGGGGGCCACGAGCAGTACTTC. It specifies CASSQRLGGHEQYF.

Only a few counts were recorded for this clone. The chain combines TRBV5-1 with TRBJ2-5, with 7 positions matching TRBD2. The germline V gene has CDR1 SGHRS and CDR2 YFSETQ. Trimming removed 4 bases from V and 1 base from J; junction bases left unmatched: 4. CDR3 size: 14 residues. DNA of the CDR3: TGCGCCAGCAGCCTCGGGACTACCCAAGAGACCCAGTACTTC. Protein sequence: CASSLGTTQETQYF. The variable domain in full, with the rest retrieved from reference TRBV5-1 and TRBJ2-5, is KAGVTQTPRYLIKTRGQQVTLSCSPISGHRSVSWYQQTPGQGLQFLFEYFSETQRNKGNFPGRFSGRQFSNSRSEMNVSTLELGDSALYLCASSLGTTQETQYFGPGTRLLVL.

This chain connects TRBV7-8 to TRBJ2-5; TRBD2 is a possible D gene (8 bases). This CDR3 contains 15 residues. The germline V gene encodes CDR1 SGHVS and CDR2 FQNEAQ. V gave up 11 bases and J gave up 0 bases, with 19 bases separating them. CDR3 sequence (DNA): TGTGCCTCTGACAGGGCGGGGGGTTACCAAGAGACCCAGTACTTC. Protein: CASDRAGGYQETQYF.

This clone was picked up a small number of times. This chain links TRBV18 with TRBJ2-7, with D perhaps TRBD2 (5 bases). Trimming stripped 3 bases from V and 2 bases from J, with 11 bases between. CDR3 length: 14 amino acids. Looked up from germline, CDR1 is KGHSH and CDR2 is LQKENI. Written as DNA, the CDR3 is TGTGCCAGCTCACCTGGAGGAGATACCTACGAGCAGTACTTC. The encoded protein is CASSPGGDTYEQYF.

CDR3 nucleotides: TGTGCCAGCAGTGCCTCAGATTCTGGGGCCAACGTCCTGACTTTC. It yields the protein CASSASDSGANVLTF. V and J are TRBV28 and TRBJ2-6, with D hard to call. The CDR3 sequence is 15 residues long. V lost 5 bases and J lost 1, with 9 bases in between. Germline-derived CDR1 and CDR2 are MDHEN and SYDVKM.

The chain couples TRBV2 to TRBJ2-7, with 7 bases lining up with TRBD2. Germline lookup yields CDR1 SNHLY and CDR2 FYNNEI. After removal of 7 bases from V and 3 bases from J, the junction contained 3 bases not matched to a gene. The CDR3 has 12 amino acids. In DNA form, the CDR3 reads TGTGCCAGCACAGGGAGGGTCTACGAGCAGTACTTC. Its translation is CASTGRVYEQYF.

The chain links TRBV27 to TRBJ2-3; maybe TRBD1 (5 bases). V dropped 5 bases and J dropped 5 bases, with 11 bases sitting between them. The CDR3 extends over 13 amino acids. Per the germline V gene, CDR1 is MNHEY and CDR2 is SMNVEV (reference sequence). CDR3 bases: TGTGCCAGCAGTCTCCGACAGTTAGATACGCAGTATTTT. Amino acid sequence: CASSLRQLDTQYF.